The T cell receptor (beta chain) described here comes from a study of radiotherapy plus CTLA-4 blockade in lung cancer. V dropped 0 bases and J dropped 6 bases, with 14 bases sitting between them. The CDR3 has 15 residues. Per germline, CDR1 MNHNS and CDR2 SASEGT. Data came from immunoSEQ multiplex PCR; TCRdb stores just in-frame clones and leaves some out. The data hold about 41,000 clones, with about 72% observed a single time. The TCR originated in a human donor with non-small cell lung cancer who had stable disease on radiotherapy plus ipilimumab. The gene calls are TRBV6-1 and TRBJ1-2; D gene uncertain. The sample consisted of peripheral blood, taken from a patient treated with radiotherapy plus ipilimumab. The DNA of the CDR3 is TGTGCCAGCAGTGAAGCAAGCCCTCGAGAGAATGGCTACACCTTC. It specifies CASSEASPRENGYTF.